These 16 T cell receptor beta chains share one sample of origin, sequenced in a study of immune evolution from preneoplasia to lung adenocarcinoma. Using immunoSEQ multiplex PCR, the repertoire was profiled, and TCRdb retains in-frame clones only, with some absent. The sample includes about 4,900 clones, roughly 90% seen only once; the top ten take about 1.9%. The sequenced material came from FFPE atypical adenomatous hyperplasia tissue from the lung. Sample subset: atypical adenomatous hyperplasia (AAH), lung preneoplasia. The source of these receptors is a person between 65 and 79 years old with lung adenocarcinoma.

This clone was counted once. The chain carries TRBV15 and TRBJ2-7, with no clear D. The CDR3 loop spans 15 amino acids. Per germline, CDR1 LNHNV and CDR2 YYDKDF (reference sequence). Trimming removed 0 bases from V and 1 base from J, with 10 bases in between. In DNA, the CDR3 is TGTGCCACCAGCAGAGATCTTTACAGTTCCTACGAGCAGTACTTC. This encodes CATSRDLYSSYEQYF.

The chain combines TRBV5-6 with TRBJ2-2; D ambiguous. Germline V CDR1 and CDR2: SGHDT, YYEEEE. V shed 0 bases and J shed 2 bases, with 2 bases lying between them. The CDR3 has 13 amino acids. This chain's CDR3 is CASSLGNTGELFF. In DNA form, the CDR3 reads TGTGCCAGCAGCTTGGGAAACACCGGGGAGCTGTTTTTT.

The genes are TRBV11-2 and TRBJ2-3, with a possible D match to TRBD1 (6 bases). Germline loops: CDR1 SGHAT, CDR2 FQNNGV. The germline V and J ends were trimmed by 6 bases and 6 bases, with 13 bases remaining between them. The CDR3 sequence is 13 residues long. The chain's CDR3 is CASSQGSGDTQYF. CDR3 sequence (DNA): TGTGCCAGCAGTCAGGGGTCAGGGGATACGCAGTATTTT.

This chain connects TRBV11-3 to TRBJ2-5; weak D call: TRBD2 (6 bases). The germline V gene has CDR1 SGHNT and CDR2 YENEEA. V was cut by 5 bases and J by 5 bases, with 12 bases left in between. This CDR3 region has 13 residues. Written as DNA, the CDR3 is TGTGCCAGCAGCGCAGCGGGTTCCGAGACCCAGTACTTC. This gives the protein CASSAAGSETQYF.

The CDR3 protein is CASSLDQQTEAFF. The CDR3 DNA is TGTGCCAGCAGTTTGGACCAACAGACTGAAGCTTTCTTT. The V gene is TRBV6-4, the J gene TRBJ1-1; D is ambiguous. The CDR3 is 13 residues long. The V and J ends lost 5 bases and 5 bases respectively, with 12 bases between them. In germline, CDR1 is MRHNA, CDR2 SNTAGT.

The table lists this clone with a few counts. J is TRBJ2-7 and V is TRBV28; the D is unclear. Between the trimmed V and J ends, which lost 6 bases and 0 bases, there was a span of 9 bases. CDR1 and CDR2 from the germline V gene are MDHEN and SYDVKM. The CDR3 has 13 amino acids. CDR3 in amino acids: CASSYGNSYEQYF. The CDR3 coding sequence is TGTGCCAGCAGCTATGGGAACTCCTACGAGCAGTACTTC.

The rearrangement joins TRBV30 to TRBJ1-1, with D perhaps matching TRBD1 (6 bases). The germline gives CDR1 GTSNPN, CDR2 SVGIG (reference sequence). CDR3 size: 13 residues. V was cut by 5 bases and J by 4 bases, with 14 bases left in between. The CDR3 is CAWGQTLGTEAFF. In DNA, the CDR3 is TGTGCCTGGGGACAGACCTTGGGCACTGAAGCTTTCTTT.

Only one count was recorded for this clone. This chain connects TRBV6-8 to TRBJ2-7; no clear D. The germline V gene has CDR1 MNHGY and CDR2 SAAAGT. CDR3 length equals 14 residues. Between the trimmed V and J ends, which lost 5 bases and 6 bases, there was a span of 17 bases. For the CDR3, the DNA is TGTGCCAGCAGTCAGAGGAGCCGGCGGAGCGAGCAGTACTTC. Translated, it gives CASSQRSRRSEQYF.

This chain links TRBV19 with TRBJ1-5; TRBD1 matches 11 bases. This CDR3 is 15 amino acids long. Germline trimming cut 3 bases from V and 7 bases from J; bases unmatched to any gene: 5. CDR1 and CDR2 from the germline V gene are LNHDA and SQIVND (reference sequence). CDR3 protein: CASSIGQGARQPQHF. CDR3 bases: TGTGCCAGTAGTATCGGACAGGGGGCGAGACAGCCCCAGCATTTT.

The chain uses TRBV11-2 and TRBJ1-1; D is undetermined. Germline values: CDR1 SGHAT, CDR2 FQNNGV. The CDR3 is made up of 15 amino acids. Trimming pared 5 bases from V and 1 base from J, leaving 14 bases between. The CDR3 sequence: CASSPRVHTNTEAFF. DNA of the CDR3: TGTGCCAGCAGCCCGAGGGTACACACGAACACTGAAGCTTTCTTT.

This clone was picked up a small number of times. The chain joins TRBV9 to TRBJ1-1, with 7 bases lining up with TRBD1. The V gene's germline CDR1 is SGDLS and CDR2 YYNGEE. V lost 0 bases to trimming and J lost 3 bases; unmatched junction nucleotides: 2. The CDR3 loop spans 14 amino acids. CDR3 sequence reads: CASSVGTGYTEAFF. Here the CDR3 DNA reads TGTGCCAGCAGCGTAGGGACAGGATACACTGAAGCTTTCTTT.

The rearrangement joins TRBV7-8 to TRBJ1-2, with D hard to call. The length of the CDR3 is 13 residues. The V end lost 1 base, the J end lost 6 bases, and 9 bases lay between the germline ends. Germline V gene lookup returns CDR1 SGHVS and CDR2 FQNEAQ. The CDR3, as DNA: TGTGCCAGCAGCTTAGGTCAGAATAATGGCTACACCTTC. This codes for CASSLGQNNGYTF.

This rearrangement joins TRBV4-2 to TRBJ1-2; perhaps TRBD1 as D (5 bases). V shed 0 bases and J shed 5 bases, with 16 bases lying between them. CDR1 is LGHNA, CDR2 YNFKEQ, per germline. The CDR3 consists of 16 residues. Here the CDR3 DNA reads TGTGCCAGCAGCCAAGAGGCACTGGCAGAGGGGTATGGCTACACCTTC. Residues: CASSQEALAEGYGYTF.

V usage is TRBV7-9 and J usage is TRBJ1-1, with D maybe TRBD1 (5 bases). CDR3 length equals 13 residues. Looked up from germline, CDR1 is SEHNR and CDR2 is FQNEAQ (reference sequence). V lost 1 base to trimming and J lost 10 bases, with 13 bases between them. The chain's CDR3 is CASSLGAGRGAFF. The CDR3 DNA follows: TGTGCCAGCAGCTTAGGGGCAGGGAGAGGAGCTTTCTTT.

This chain links TRBV6-6 with TRBJ2-1; D remains unclear. V lost 11 bases and J lost 8, with 16 bases in between. This CDR3 is 12 amino acids long. CDR1 MNHNY and CDR2 SVGAGI come from the germline V gene (reference sequence). The CDR3 DNA reads as TGTGCCGGATCGTGGGGTATGGATGAGCAGTTCTTC. It codes for CAGSWGMDEQFF.

The rearrangement joins TRBV9 to TRBJ2-5; 9 bases are shared with TRBD1. The CDR3 has 14 amino acids. Germline CDR1 SGDLS, CDR2 YYNGEE. V was pared by 3 bases and J by 4 bases, with 4 bases of the junction left unmatched. CDR3 nucleotides: TGTGCCAGCAGCGAGGGACAGGGTAGAGAGACCCAGTACTTC. It specifies CASSEGQGRETQYF.